The subject of this entry is one TCR beta chain. At least ten counts were recorded for this clonotype. The antigen it recognizes is unknown. No base-level quality is on record; no much larger clone is a single base apart. V is trimmed back by 3 bases and J by 1 base, and the junction contains 5 bases that no gene match accounts for. The CDR1 and CDR2 encoded by the germline V gene (reference sequence) are DFQATT and SNEGSKA. The CDR3, from cysteine to phenylalanine, totals 14 residues. The sequence is cut down to CDR3 DNA, 42 bases in frame from base 1. Library preparation employed PCR. This sample was sequenced with an Illumina HiSeq 2500. TCR libraries were prepared with molecular barcoding, using unique molecular identifiers to normalize TCRbeta repertoire quantification. TCRdb redid the processing of the public reads, applying fastp at Q25 and MiXCR, and retained in-frame beta chains. Each CDR3 protein gets just one entry, which takes the most common genes and DNA from the rows behind it. In this sample the table shows about a million distinct CDR3 sequences, 25% to 35% of which occur a single time. Under 30% of the sample is held by the ten biggest clonotypes.

Reading the label with the study, this specimen's treatment or condition is: allogeneic hematopoietic cell transplantation with graft depleted of TCRalphabeta T cells and CD19 B cells. The children who served as transplant recipients had been given grafts of TCRalphabeta/CD19-depleted allogeneic hematopoietic cells. The record originates from a study of T-cell reconstitution after alpha-beta-depleted transplantation in children (dated by TCRdb to 2016 to 2018). For context, the study as a whole: The study quantitatively tracked T-cell immune reconstitution after TCRalphabeta/CD19-depleted allogeneic hematopoietic cell transplantation in children using TCR repertoire profiling.

The investigation overall reported the following: Over subsequent months, a decline in hyperexpanded clone frequencies was noted, and after one year, T-cell counts and TCRbeta diversity were mostly ascribed to newly produced T cells. The apparently early recovery of alphabetaT-cell counts about two months after transplant reportedly depended on only several hundred rapidly expanded clones that came from non-depleted graft cells. The high TCRbeta diversity at day 60 in some patients was ascribed to recipient T cells and intrathymic progenitors that had survived conditioning.

The chain is assembled from TRBV20-1 and TRBJ1-1, with 7 junctional bases fitting TRBD1. This clonotype originated in a boy younger than two who had a stem cell transplant for SCID, so the T cells may come from the graft donor. The sequenced sample was PBMCs, mostly from graft donor cells, obtained 360 days after TCRalphabeta/CD19-depleted stem cell transplant. The base sequence is TGCAGTGCTAGCTGGTGGACAGGGAACACTGAAGCTTTCTTT. This yields the protein CSASWWTGNTEAFF.